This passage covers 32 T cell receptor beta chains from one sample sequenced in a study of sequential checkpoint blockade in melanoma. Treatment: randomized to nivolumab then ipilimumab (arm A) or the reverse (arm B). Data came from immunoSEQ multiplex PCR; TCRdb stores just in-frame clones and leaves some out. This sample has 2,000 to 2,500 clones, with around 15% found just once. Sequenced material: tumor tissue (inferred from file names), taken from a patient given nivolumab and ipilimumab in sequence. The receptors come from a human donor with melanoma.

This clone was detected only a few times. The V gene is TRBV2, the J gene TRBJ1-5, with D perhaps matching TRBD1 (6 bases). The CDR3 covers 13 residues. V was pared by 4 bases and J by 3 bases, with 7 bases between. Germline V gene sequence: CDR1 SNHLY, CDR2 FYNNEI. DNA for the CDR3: TGTGCCAGCAGTGGGGGGCCCAATCAGCCCCAGCATTTT. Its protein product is CASSGGPNQPQHF.

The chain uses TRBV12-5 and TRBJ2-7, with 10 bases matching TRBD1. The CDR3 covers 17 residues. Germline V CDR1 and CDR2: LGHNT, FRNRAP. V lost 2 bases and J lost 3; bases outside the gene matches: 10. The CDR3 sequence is CASGLTPGQGKHYEQYF. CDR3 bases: TGTGCTAGTGGTTTGACCCCGGGACAGGGGAAGCACTACGAGCAGTACTTC.

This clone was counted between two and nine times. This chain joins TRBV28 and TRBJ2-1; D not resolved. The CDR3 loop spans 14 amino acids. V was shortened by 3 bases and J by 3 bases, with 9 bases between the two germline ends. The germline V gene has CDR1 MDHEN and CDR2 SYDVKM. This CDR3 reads CASSFVNSYNEQFF. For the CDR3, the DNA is TGTGCCAGCAGTTTTGTGAACAGCTACAATGAGCAGTTCTTC.

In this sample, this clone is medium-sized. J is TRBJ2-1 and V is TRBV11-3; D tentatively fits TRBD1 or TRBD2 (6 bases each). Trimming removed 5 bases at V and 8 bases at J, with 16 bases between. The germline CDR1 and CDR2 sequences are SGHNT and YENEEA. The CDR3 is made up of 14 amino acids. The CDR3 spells CASSAGTKRDEQFF. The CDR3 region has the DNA TGTGCCAGCAGCGCGGGGACAAAACGGGATGAGCAGTTCTTC.

CDR3 in amino acids: CASSLGFEGGRKLFF. The DNA of the CDR3 is TGCGCCAGCAGCTTGGGATTTGAGGGAGGGAGAAAACTGTTTTTT. J is TRBJ1-4 and V is TRBV5-1; D remains ambiguous. The germline CDR1 and CDR2 sequences are SGHRS and YFSETQ. Trimming took 0 bases from V and 10 from J, leaving 16 bases between them. The CDR3 is 15 residues long.

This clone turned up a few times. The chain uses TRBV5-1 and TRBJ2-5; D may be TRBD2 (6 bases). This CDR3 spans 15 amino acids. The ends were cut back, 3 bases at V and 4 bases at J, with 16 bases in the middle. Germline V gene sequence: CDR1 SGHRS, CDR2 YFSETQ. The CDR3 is CASSSSDGTGETQYF. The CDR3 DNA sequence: TGCGCCAGCAGCTCTTCTGACGGGACTGGAGAGACCCAGTACTTC.

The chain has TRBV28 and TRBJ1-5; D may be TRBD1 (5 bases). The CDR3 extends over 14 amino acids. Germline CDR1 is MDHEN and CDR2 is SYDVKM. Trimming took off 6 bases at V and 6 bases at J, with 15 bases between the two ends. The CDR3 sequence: CASSSQGLGQPQHF. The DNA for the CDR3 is TGTGCCAGCAGCTCGCAGGGTTTGGGTCAGCCCCAGCATTTT.

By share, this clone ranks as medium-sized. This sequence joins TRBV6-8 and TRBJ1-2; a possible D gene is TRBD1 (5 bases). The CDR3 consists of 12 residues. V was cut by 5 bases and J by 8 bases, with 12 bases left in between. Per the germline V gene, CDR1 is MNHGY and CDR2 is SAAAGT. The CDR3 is CASSQDTGGYTF. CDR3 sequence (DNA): TGTGCCAGCAGTCAGGACACGGGCGGCTACACCTTC.

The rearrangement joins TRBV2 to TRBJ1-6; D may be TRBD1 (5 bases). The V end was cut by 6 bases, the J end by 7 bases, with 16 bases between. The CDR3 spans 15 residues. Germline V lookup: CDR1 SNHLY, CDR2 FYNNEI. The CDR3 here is CASSDFTGLNSPLHF. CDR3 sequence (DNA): TGTGCCAGCAGCGACTTTACAGGACTAAATTCACCCCTCCACTTT.

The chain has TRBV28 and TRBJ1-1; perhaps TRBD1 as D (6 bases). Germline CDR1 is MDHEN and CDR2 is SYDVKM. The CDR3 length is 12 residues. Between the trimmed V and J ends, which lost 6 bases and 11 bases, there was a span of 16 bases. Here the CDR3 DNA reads TGTGCCAGCAGCATCACACAGGGTGTGGCTTTCTTT. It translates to CASSITQGVAFF.

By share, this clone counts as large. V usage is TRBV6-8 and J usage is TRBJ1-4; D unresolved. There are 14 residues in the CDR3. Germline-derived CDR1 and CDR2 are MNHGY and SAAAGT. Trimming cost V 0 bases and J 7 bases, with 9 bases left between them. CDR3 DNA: TGTGCCAGCAGTTACTCGGTAGCAGCTGAAAAACTGTTTTTT. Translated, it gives CASSYSVAAEKLFF.

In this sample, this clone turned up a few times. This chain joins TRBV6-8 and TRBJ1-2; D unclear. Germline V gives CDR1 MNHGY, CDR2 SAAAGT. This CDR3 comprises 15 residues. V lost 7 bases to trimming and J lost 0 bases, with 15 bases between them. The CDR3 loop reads CASTLRLASNYGYTF. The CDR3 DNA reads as TGTGCCAGCACCCTCCGTCTGGCCTCTAACTATGGCTACACCTTC.

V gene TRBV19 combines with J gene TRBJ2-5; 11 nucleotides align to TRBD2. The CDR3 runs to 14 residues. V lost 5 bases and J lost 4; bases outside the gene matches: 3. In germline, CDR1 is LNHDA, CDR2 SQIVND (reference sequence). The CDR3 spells CASSPSGGRETQYF. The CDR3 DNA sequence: TGTGCCAGTAGTCCTAGCGGGGGGCGAGAGACCCAGTACTTC.

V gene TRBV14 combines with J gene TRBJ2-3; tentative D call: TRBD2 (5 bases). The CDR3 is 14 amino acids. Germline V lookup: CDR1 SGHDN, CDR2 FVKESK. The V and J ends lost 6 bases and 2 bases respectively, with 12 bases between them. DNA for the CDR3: TGTGCCAGCAGTAGGACGGGAACCACAGATACGCAGTATTTT. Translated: CASSRTGTTDTQYF.

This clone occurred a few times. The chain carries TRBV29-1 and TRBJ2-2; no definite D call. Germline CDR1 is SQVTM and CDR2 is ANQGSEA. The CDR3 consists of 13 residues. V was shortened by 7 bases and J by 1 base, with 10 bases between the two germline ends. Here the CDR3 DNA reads TGCAGCGCCTCGAACATGAACACCGGGGAGCTGTTTTTT. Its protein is CSASNMNTGELFF.

This chain's CDR3 is CASTRTGLGGNTIYF. The CDR3 region has the DNA TGTGCCAGTACCCGGACAGGGCTTGGTGGAAACACCATATATTTT. The chain joins TRBV19 to TRBJ1-3; 8 bases are a match to TRBD1. The CDR3 has 15 residues. V lost 7 bases, J lost 3 bases, and 8 bases stayed unmatched. In germline, CDR1 is LNHDA, CDR2 SQIVND (reference sequence).

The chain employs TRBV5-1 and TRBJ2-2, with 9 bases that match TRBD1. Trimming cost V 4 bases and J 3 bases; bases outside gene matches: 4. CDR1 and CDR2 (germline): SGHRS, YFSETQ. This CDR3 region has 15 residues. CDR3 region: CASSPRQGDTGELFF. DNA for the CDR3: TGCGCCAGCAGCCCCCGACAGGGGGACACCGGGGAGCTGTTTTTT.

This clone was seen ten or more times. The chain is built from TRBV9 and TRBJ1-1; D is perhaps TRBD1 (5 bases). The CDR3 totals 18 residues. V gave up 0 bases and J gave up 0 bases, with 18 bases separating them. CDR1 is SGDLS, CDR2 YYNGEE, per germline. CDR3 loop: CASSVGAGKVGMNTEAFF. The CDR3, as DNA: TGTGCCAGCAGCGTAGGAGCAGGGAAGGTCGGCATGAACACTGAAGCTTTCTTT.

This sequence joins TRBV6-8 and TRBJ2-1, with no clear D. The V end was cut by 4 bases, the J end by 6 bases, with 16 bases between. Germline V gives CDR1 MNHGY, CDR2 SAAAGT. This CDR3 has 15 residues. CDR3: CASSSSRLEVNEQFF. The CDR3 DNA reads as TGTGCCAGCAGTTCCTCTCGTTTGGAAGTCAATGAGCAGTTCTTC.

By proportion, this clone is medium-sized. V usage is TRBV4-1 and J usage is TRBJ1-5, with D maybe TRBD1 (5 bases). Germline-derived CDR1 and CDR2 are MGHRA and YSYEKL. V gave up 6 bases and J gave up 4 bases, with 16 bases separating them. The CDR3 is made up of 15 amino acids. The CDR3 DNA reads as TGCGCCAGCAGGTCGACGGGGGGTGGAAATCAGCCCCAGCATTTT. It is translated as CASRSTGGGNQPQHF.

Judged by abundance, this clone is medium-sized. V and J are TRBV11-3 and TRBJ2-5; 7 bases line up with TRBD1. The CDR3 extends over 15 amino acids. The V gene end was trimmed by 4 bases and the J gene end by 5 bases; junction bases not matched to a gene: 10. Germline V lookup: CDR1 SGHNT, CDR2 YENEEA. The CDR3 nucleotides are TGTGCCAGCAGCTCCTCACAGGGGTACTTGGAGACCCAGTACTTC. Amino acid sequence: CASSSSQGYLETQYF.

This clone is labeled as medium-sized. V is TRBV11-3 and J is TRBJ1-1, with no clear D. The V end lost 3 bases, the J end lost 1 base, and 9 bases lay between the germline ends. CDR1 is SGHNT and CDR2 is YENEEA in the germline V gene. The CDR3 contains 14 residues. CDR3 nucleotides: TGTGCCAGCAGCTTGTACCAGACGAACACTGAAGCTTTCTTT. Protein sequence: CASSLYQTNTEAFF.

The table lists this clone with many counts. The CDR3 sequence is CASSLLLEGSGYTF. In DNA form, the CDR3 reads TGTGCCAGCAGCTTACTGTTAGAGGGATCCGGCTACACCTTC. This sequence joins TRBV11-3 and TRBJ1-2; D remains unclear. The CDR3 covers 14 residues. The V and J ends lost 2 bases and 8 bases respectively, with 15 bases between them. Germline assignment: CDR1 SGHNT and CDR2 YENEEA.

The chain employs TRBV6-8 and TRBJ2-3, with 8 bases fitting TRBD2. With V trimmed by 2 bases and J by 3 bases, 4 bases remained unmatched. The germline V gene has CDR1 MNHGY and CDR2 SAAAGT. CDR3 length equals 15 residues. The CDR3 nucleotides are TGTGCCAGCAGTTACGGCCGGGAGGGTACAGATACGCAGTATTTT. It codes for CASSYGREGTDTQYF.

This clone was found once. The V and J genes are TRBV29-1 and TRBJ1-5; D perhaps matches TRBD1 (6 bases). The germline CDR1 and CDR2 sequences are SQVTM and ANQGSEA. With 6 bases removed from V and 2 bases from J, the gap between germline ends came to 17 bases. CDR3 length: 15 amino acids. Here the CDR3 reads CSVQQGGGGNQPQHF. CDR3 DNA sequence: TGCAGCGTCCAACAGGGAGGGGGAGGCAATCAGCCCCAGCATTTT. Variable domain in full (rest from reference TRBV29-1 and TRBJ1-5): SAVISQKPSRDICQRGTSLTIQCQVDSQVTMMFWYRQQPGQSLTLIATANQGSEATYESGFVIDKFPISRPNLTFSTLTVSNMSPEDSSIYLCSVQQGGGGNQPQHFGDGTRLSIL.

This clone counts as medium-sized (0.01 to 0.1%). The CDR3 loop reads CASSLGSLNTEAFF. CDR3 in DNA: TGTGCCAGCAGCTTAGGTTCATTGAACACTGAAGCTTTCTTT. V gene TRBV11-3 combines with J gene TRBJ1-1; D gene unclear. The CDR3 is 14 amino acids. The V gene lost 1 base and the J gene lost 0 bases, with 6 bases spanning the gap. Germline CDR1 SGHNT, CDR2 YENEEA. Complete variable domain (other parts from reference TRBV11-3 and TRBJ1-1): EAGVVQSPRYKIIEKKQPVAFWCNPISGHNTLYWYLQNLGQGPELLIRYENEEAVDDSQLPKDRFSAERLKGVDSTLKIQPAELGDSAVYLCASSLGSLNTEAFFGQGTRLTVV.

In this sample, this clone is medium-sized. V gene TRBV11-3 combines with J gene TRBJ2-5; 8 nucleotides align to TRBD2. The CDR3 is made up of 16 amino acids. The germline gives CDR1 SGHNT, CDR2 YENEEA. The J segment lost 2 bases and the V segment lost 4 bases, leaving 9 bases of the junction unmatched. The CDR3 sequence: CASSSSSTGGQETQYF. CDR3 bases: TGTGCCAGCAGCTCTAGCTCCACGGGAGGGCAAGAGACCCAGTACTTC.

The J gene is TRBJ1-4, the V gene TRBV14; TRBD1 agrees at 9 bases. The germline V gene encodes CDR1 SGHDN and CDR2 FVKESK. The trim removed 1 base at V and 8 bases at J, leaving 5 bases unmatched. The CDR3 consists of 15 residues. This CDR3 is CASSQGDREVEKLFF. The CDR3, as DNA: TGTGCCAGCAGCCAAGGGGACAGGGAGGTAGAAAAACTGTTTTTT.

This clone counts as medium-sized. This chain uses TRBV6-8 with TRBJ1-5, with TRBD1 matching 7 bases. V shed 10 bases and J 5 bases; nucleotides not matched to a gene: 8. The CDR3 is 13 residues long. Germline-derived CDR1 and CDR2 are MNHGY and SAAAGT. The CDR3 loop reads CAINDRVDQPQHF. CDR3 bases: TGTGCCATCAACGACAGGGTGGATCAGCCCCAGCATTTT.

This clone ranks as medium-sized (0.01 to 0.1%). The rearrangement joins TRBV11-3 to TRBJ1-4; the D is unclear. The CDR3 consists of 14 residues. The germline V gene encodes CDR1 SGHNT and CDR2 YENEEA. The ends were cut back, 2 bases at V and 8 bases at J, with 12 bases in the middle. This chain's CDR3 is CASSLTTGKEKLFF. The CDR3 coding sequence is TGTGCCAGCAGCTTAACGACCGGAAAGGAAAAACTGTTTTTT.

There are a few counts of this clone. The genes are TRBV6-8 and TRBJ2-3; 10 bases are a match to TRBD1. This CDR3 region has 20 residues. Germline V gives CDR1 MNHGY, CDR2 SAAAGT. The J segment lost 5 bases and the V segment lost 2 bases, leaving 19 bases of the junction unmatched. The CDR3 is CASSYISGLGTGEMRDTQYF. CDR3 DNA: TGTGCCAGCAGTTACATCTCGGGTTTAGGGACAGGGGAAATGAGAGATACGCAGTATTTT.

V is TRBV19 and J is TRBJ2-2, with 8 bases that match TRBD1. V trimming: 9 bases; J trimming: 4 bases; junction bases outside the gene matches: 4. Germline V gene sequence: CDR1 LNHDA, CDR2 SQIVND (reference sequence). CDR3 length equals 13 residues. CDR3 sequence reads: CASNTGGTGELFF. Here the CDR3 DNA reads TGTGCCAGCAATACAGGGGGCACCGGGGAGCTGTTTTTT. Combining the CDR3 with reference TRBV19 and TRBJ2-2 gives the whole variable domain DGGITQSPKYLFRKEGQNVTLSCEQNLNHDAMYWYRQDPGQGLRLIYYSQIVNDFQKGDIAEGYSVSREKKESFPLTVTSAQKNPTAFYLCASNTGGTGELFFGEGSRLTVL.